Below, one T cell receptor beta chain is given with its context. The antigen is undetermined. Method: immunoSEQ multiplex PCR; TCRdb's copy keeps in-frame clones and lacks some. In the table there are some 100,000 clones, 85% to 90% of which are singletons. These data come from a study of T cell responses to AZD1222 COVID-19 vaccine. Germline CDR1 MNHEY, CDR2 SMNVEV (reference sequence). This CDR3 has 15 amino acids. V lost 3 bases to trimming and J lost 2 bases; unmatched junction nucleotides: 2. Broader study findings: CD4 TCRs covered the whole spike, strongest at regions 160-218 and 743-854. At study baseline, merely a handful of AZD1222 recipients were seropositive.

The genes are TRBV27 and TRBJ2-1, with 9 bases fitting TRBD2. Here the sequenced sample was peripheral blood, taken on day 0 of AZD1222 vaccination. This TCR came from an adult in good health. The CDR3 sequence: CASSFLAGAYNEQFF. DNA of the CDR3: TGTGCCAGCAGTTTTTTAGCGGGAGCCTACAATGAGCAGTTCTTC.